The rows below give T cell receptor beta chains drawn from one sample of a study of CD8 T cells in ankylosing spondylitis. TCRdb re-derived calls from the 5' RACE reads in MiXCR, one entry per CDR3 protein. The table lists fewer than 250,000 distinct CDR3 sequences, roughly a tenth of them singletons. Input material: blood, either unsorted or a sorted T cell fraction (not recorded which). The receptors here all came from a male donor with ankylosing spondylitis or in good health (not recorded which). Both conserved end residues are part of each CDR3. The order of the fields is J gene, clone size, D gene, V gene, CDR3 protein, CDR3 DNA. The D gene is left open where the match is weak. Some rows mark clone size as missing; the rest say once, few, many or name a class of expanded clone.

>TRBJ2-3|NA|TRBD2|TRBV12-3/TRBV12-4
CASRAGVAGITDTQYF
TGTGCCAGCAGGGCCGGGGTAGCGGGAATCACAGATACGCAGTATTTT
>TRBJ1-1|NA|NA|TRBV12-3/TRBV12-4
CASSGTGRNTEAFF
TGTGCCAGCAGTGGAACAGGTAGGAACACTGAAGCTTTCTTT
>TRBJ2-1|NA|NA|TRBV7-2
CASSLGTLEQFF
TGTGCCAGCAGCTTAGGAACCCTAGAGCAGTTCTTC
>TRBJ2-1|NA|NA|TRBV24-1
CATSDSVRNEQFF
TGTGCCACCAGTGATAGTGTACGAAATGAGCAGTTCTTC
>TRBJ2-5|NA|NA|TRBV20-1
CSAVWGAWETQYF
TGCAGTGCTGTATGGGGGGCTTGGGAGACCCAGTACTTC
>TRBJ2-7|many|NA|TRBV7-2
CASSLYAEKQYF
TGTGCCAGCAGCTTATACGCTGAGAAGCAGTACTTC
>TRBJ2-1|many|NA|TRBV12-3/TRBV12-4
CASSFLASEVNEQFF
TGTGCCAGCAGTTTTCTAGCTAGCGAGGTCAATGAGCAGTTCTTC
>TRBJ2-7|NA|NA|TRBV5-6
CASSRGSLYEQYF
TGTGCCAGCAGCCGGGGATCTCTTTACGAGCAGTACTTC
>TRBJ2-1|many|NA|TRBV12-3/TRBV12-4
CASSLIQAMQFF
TGTGCCAGCAGTTTGATTCAGGCGATGCAGTTCTTC
>TRBJ2-1|few|TRBD2|TRBV5-1
CASSTGGAGVYNEQFF
TGCGCCAGCAGCACGGGAGGAGCGGGGGTATACAATGAGCAGTTCTTC
>TRBJ2-1|many|NA|TRBV11-2
CASSQSPELWGGRNEQFF
TGTGCCAGCAGCCAAAGCCCCGAATTGTGGGGGGGCCGGAATGAGCAGTTCTTC
>TRBJ2-5|few|TRBD2|TRBV10-3
CAISPSGGETQYF
TGTGCCATCAGTCCCAGCGGGGGGGAGACCCAGTACTTC
>TRBJ2-2|many|NA|TRBV5-1
CASSLAQASTGELFF
TGCGCCAGCAGCTTGGCCCAGGCTTCCACCGGGGAGCTGTTTTTT
>TRBJ1-4|many|TRBD1|TRBV10-3
CAISLDRASGEKLFF
TGTGCCATCAGCCTGGACAGGGCGTCGGGTGAAAAACTGTTTTTT
>TRBJ2-3|many|NA|TRBV7-8
CASSLDTSFGTDTQYF
TGTGCCAGCAGCTTAGATACTAGCTTTGGGACAGATACGCAGTATTTT
>TRBJ2-5|many|NA|TRBV5-1
CASSLGGSAKTQYF
TGCGCCAGCAGCTTAGGAGGGTCGGCGAAGACCCAGTACTTC
>TRBJ2-5|NA|NA|TRBV20-1
CSARWAETQYF
TGCAGTGCTCGGTGGGCGGAGACCCAGTACTTC
>TRBJ2-2|few|NA|TRBV7-6
CASSLFGTGELFF
TGTGCCAGCAGCTTATTTGGAACCGGGGAGCTGTTTTTT
>TRBJ2-2|NA|TRBD1|TRBV7-8
CASSSRTGAQNTGELFF
TGTGCCAGCAGCTCGAGAACAGGGGCCCAGAACACCGGGGAGCTGTTTTTT
>TRBJ1-1|many|TRBD1|TRBV5-5
CASSKVRTGVEVTEAFF
TGTGCCAGCAGCAAGGTAAGGACAGGGGTCGAAGTAACTGAAGCTTTCTTT
>TRBJ2-7|NA|NA|TRBV20-1
CSARPDSTYEQYF
TGCAGTGCGAGACCGGACTCTACCTACGAGCAGTACTTC
>TRBJ2-1|many|NA|TRBV5-1
CASSLESGSEQFF
TGCGCCAGCAGCTTGGAGTCGGGGTCCGAGCAGTTCTTC
>TRBJ2-1|NA|NA|TRBV6-5
CASSFPSGNEQFF
TGTGCCAGCAGTTTCCCCAGCGGCAATGAGCAGTTCTTC
>TRBJ1-5|NA|TRBD1|TRBV28
CASSFRQGGTQPQHF
TGTGCCAGCAGTTTCCGACAGGGGGGGACTCAGCCCCAGCATTTT
>TRBJ2-1|many|TRBD2|TRBV7-2
CASSLTSGVAPEQFF
TGTGCCAGCAGCTTAACTAGCGGGGTAGCTCCTGAGCAGTTCTTC
>TRBJ1-6|many|TRBD1|TRBV20-1
CSAPKDRANSPLHF
TGCAGTGCCCCTAAGGACAGGGCGAATTCACCCCTCCACTTT
>TRBJ2-7|many|TRBD1|TRBV15
CATSRVSGQGFYEQYF
TGTGCCACCAGCAGAGTATCAGGACAGGGATTCTACGAGCAGTACTTC
>TRBJ2-7|many|TRBD1|TRBV7-8
CASSLARQGPGEQYF
TGTGCCAGCAGCTTAGCGCGACAGGGACCGGGAGAGCAGTACTTC
>TRBJ2-7|many|TRBD2|TRBV6-5
CASSYARLAGGREQYF
TGTGCCAGCAGTTACGCAAGGCTAGCGGGGGGCCGGGAGCAGTACTTC
>TRBJ2-3|many|NA|TRBV27
CASSLSSEADTQYF
TGTGCCAGCAGTTTATCCTCGGAGGCAGATACGCAGTATTTT